These 20 T cell receptor beta chains came from one sample sequenced in a study of T cells after yellow fever vaccination. TCRdb reprocessed the 5' RACE reads via MiXCR and lists one record per CDR3 protein. The sample yields tens of thousands of distinct CDR3 sequences, roughly 7.4% seen once. The source was CD8+ T cells sorted from PBMCs, collected around 15 days after the first yellow fever vaccination. The origin of the receptors is a man aged 18-30 years who received the YFV17D yellow fever vaccine.

This clonotype appeared many times. J is TRBJ2-7 and V is TRBV10-3, with a tentative D call TRBD2 (5 bases). The V end was cut by 10 bases, the J end by 3 bases, with 16 bases between. The CDR3 is 13 amino acids. Germline assignment: CDR1 ENHRY and CDR2 SYGVKD. The CDR3 nucleotides are TGTGCCACTGTCAAGGACTCCGACTACGAGCAGTACTTC. As protein: CATVKDSDYEQYF.

This clonotype was detected ten times or more. The rearrangement uses TRBV10-3 and TRBJ2-7, with D maybe TRBD2 (6 bases). V lost 3 bases, J lost 6 bases, and 21 bases lay in between. This CDR3 comprises 16 residues. Germline CDR1 and CDR2: ENHRY and SYGVKD. CDR3 amino acids: CAISETDSVGTLEQYF. CDR3 sequence (DNA): TGTGCCATCAGTGAAACCGACAGTGTGGGGACTCTCGAGCAGTACTTC.

The sample holds many counts of this clonotype. The gene calls are TRBV7-9 and TRBJ1-6, with TRBD1 matching 9 bases. CDR3 length: 15 residues. Trimming took 5 bases from V and 6 from J; bases not matched to a gene: 5. The germline V gene has CDR1 SEHNR and CDR2 FQNEAQ (reference sequence). CDR3 in DNA: TGTGCCAGCAGCCTCCGGGACAGGGCTAATTCACCCCTCCACTTT. Its protein product is CASSLRDRANSPLHF.

This clonotype was seen ten or more times. The V gene is TRBV7-6, the J gene TRBJ1-6, with D possibly matching TRBD1 (5 bases). Germline V gene sequence: CDR1 SGHVS, CDR2 FNYEAQ. The CDR3 runs to 14 residues. Trimming took off 1 base at V and 9 bases at J, with 10 bases between the two ends. The CDR3: CASSLGTLLSPLHF. Written as DNA, the CDR3 is TGTGCCAGCAGCTTAGGGACACTGCTTTCACCCCTCCACTTT.

This clonotype was seen at least ten times. The chain employs TRBV12-3 or TRBV12-4 and TRBJ2-5; D remains unclear. The CDR3 has 12 amino acids. V was shortened by 1 base and J by 9 bases, with 9 bases between the two germline ends. CDR3 nucleotide sequence: TGTGCCAGCAGTTTAGGACCTGGGGCCCAGTACTTC. It codes for CASSLGPGAQYF.

The sample holds many counts of this clonotype. The chain recombines TRBV11-2 with TRBJ2-7; D is unclear. The CDR3 spans 15 residues. Trimming left V 5 bases short and J 0 bases short, with 14 bases between. Germline assignment: CDR1 SGHAT and CDR2 FQNNGV. The CDR3 protein is CASSINGDSSYEQYF. The CDR3 DNA reads TGTGCCAGCAGCATAAATGGGGATAGCTCCTACGAGCAGTACTTC.

A few counts support this clonotype. The gene calls are TRBV2 and TRBJ2-7; 9 nucleotides line up with TRBD2. The germline gives CDR1 SNHLY, CDR2 FYNNEI. CDR3 size: 15 residues. Losses at the gene ends were 6 bases for V and 0 bases for J; bases not matched to a gene: 6. CDR3 in DNA: TGTGCCAGCAGAATTAGCGGGGGACCCTCCTACGAGCAGTACTTC. Protein sequence: CASRISGGPSYEQYF.

CDR3 sequence (DNA): TGTGCCAGCAGCTTGAGGGGGTCAGATACGCAGTATTTT. Encoded protein: CASSLRGSDTQYF. The rearrangement links TRBV5-4 to TRBJ2-3; D may be TRBD1 (6 bases). This CDR3 has 13 residues. Germline CDR1 and CDR2: SGHNT and YYREEE (reference sequence). Trimming removed 1 base from V and 4 bases from J, with 7 bases in between. Full variable domain (remainder filled in from reference TRBV5-4 and TRBJ2-3): ETGVTQSPTHLIKTRGQQVTLRCSSQSGHNTVSWYQQALGQGPQFIFQYYREEENGRGNFPPRFSGLQFPNYSSELNVNALELDDSALYLCASSLRGSDTQYFGPGTRLTVL.

The table lists this clonotype with many counts. J is TRBJ2-2 and V is TRBV5-1, with 8 bases fitting TRBD1. Germline V gene sequence: CDR1 SGHRS, CDR2 YFSETQ. J was trimmed by 4 bases and V by 4 bases; bases with no gene match: 9. The CDR3 covers 16 residues. The CDR3 loop reads CASSLDRGHGTGELFF. Written as DNA, the CDR3 is TGCGCCAGCAGCCTTGACAGGGGCCATGGCACCGGGGAGCTGTTTTTT.

This clonotype was recorded at least ten times. The chain links TRBV7-2 to TRBJ2-3, with 13 bases fitting TRBD2. Germline V gives CDR1 SGHTA, CDR2 FQGNSA. Trimming at V came to 5 bases and at J to 1 base, leaving 3 bases not matched to a gene. This CDR3 contains 16 residues. CDR3 nucleotide sequence: TGTGCCAGCAGCAAACTAGCGGGGGGGCGCACAGATACGCAGTATTTT. Protein sequence: CASSKLAGGRTDTQYF.

The chain combines TRBV3-1 with TRBJ2-3, with D tentatively TRBD2 (7 bases). V was cut by 11 bases and J by 4 bases, with 22 bases left in between. The CDR3 extends over 15 amino acids. From germline, CDR1 is LGHDT and CDR2 YNNKEL (reference sequence). The CDR3 DNA reads TGTGCCTGCTGCCAAGATAGGGGGGGTCCAGATACGCAGTATTTT. Protein: CACCQDRGGPDTQYF.

This clonotype was seen a few times. V and J are TRBV29-1 and TRBJ2-2; no clear D. The CDR3 runs to 11 residues. V lost 6 bases, J lost 1 base, and 3 bases lay in between. Per the germline V gene, CDR1 is SQVTM and CDR2 is ANQGSEA. CDR3 amino acids: CSVGNTGELFF. The CDR3 region has the DNA TGCAGCGTAGGGAACACCGGGGAGCTGTTTTTT.

By proportion, this clonotype is medium-sized. V usage is TRBV4-2 and J usage is TRBJ1-4; perhaps TRBD1 as D (5 bases). Germline loops: CDR1 LGHNA, CDR2 YNFKEQ. The CDR3 length is 14 residues. V was trimmed by 0 bases and J by 3 bases, leaving 5 bases between them. The DNA for the CDR3 is TGTGCCAGCAGCCAAGAGACAGCTAATGAAAAACTGTTTTTT. Translation gives CASSQETANEKLFF.

Many counts were recorded for this clonotype. The CDR3 sequence is CASSPPGSSYNEQFF. CDR3 nucleotide sequence: TGCGCCAGCAGCCCCCCTGGTAGCTCCTACAATGAGCAGTTCTTC. The J gene is TRBJ2-1, the V gene TRBV5-1, with D hard to call. Germline V lookup: CDR1 SGHRS, CDR2 YFSETQ. V gave up 4 bases and J gave up 0 bases, with 11 bases separating them. This CDR3 contains 15 residues.

This clonotype was found many times. The CDR3 loop reads CASSYHGQDEYQETQYF. The CDR3 DNA sequence: TGTGCCAGCAGTTACCACGGACAGGATGAGTACCAAGAGACCCAGTACTTC. The rearrangement uses TRBV6-5 and TRBJ2-5; 7 bases agree with TRBD1. The CDR3 is 17 residues long. V lost 2 bases, J lost 0 bases, and 9 bases stayed unmatched. Germline values: CDR1 MNHEY, CDR2 SVGAGI.

This clonotype occurred many times. The V gene is TRBV5-5, the J gene TRBJ2-3; maybe TRBD1 (6 bases). The CDR3 length is 15 residues. Germline V gene sequence: CDR1 SGHKS, CDR2 YYEKEE (reference sequence). The germline V and J ends were trimmed by 2 bases and 0 bases, with 10 bases remaining between them. The CDR3 coding sequence is TGTGCCAGCAGCTTCCGGACAGTTAGCACAGATACGCAGTATTTT. Its protein product is CASSFRTVSTDTQYF.

This sequence joins TRBV27 and TRBJ2-1; TRBD1 agrees at 8 bases. The CDR3 is made up of 15 amino acids. The germline V gene has CDR1 MNHEY and CDR2 SMNVEV (reference sequence). V shed 0 bases and J 7 bases; nucleotides not matched to a gene: 5. CDR3 DNA sequence: TGTGCCAGCAGTTTATCTGGCAGGGGGCCAAATGAGCAGTTCTTC. Its protein product is CASSLSGRGPNEQFF.

This clonotype was observed a few times. The chain has TRBV5-4 and TRBJ1-1; D might be TRBD1 (6 bases). The V end lost 2 bases, the J end lost 1 base, and 12 bases lay between the germline ends. This CDR3 region has 15 residues. Germline CDR1 reads SGHNT; CDR2 reads YYREEE (reference sequence). In DNA, the CDR3 is TGTGCCAGCAGCTTTGGGGGGGCAGAGAACACTGAAGCTTTCTTT. This codes for CASSFGGAENTEAFF.

This clonotype was picked up many times. This sequence joins TRBV29-1 and TRBJ2-5; TRBD1 or TRBD2 may be the D gene (5 bases each). This CDR3 has 10 residues. Trimming removed 8 bases at V and 7 bases at J, with 11 bases between. In germline, CDR1 is SQVTM, CDR2 ANQGSEA. The CDR3 nucleotides read TGCAGCTCCGGTGGGACGACCCAGTACTTC. It yields the protein CSSGGTTQYF.

Only a few counts were recorded for this clonotype. The chain carries TRBV7-2 and TRBJ2-7; TRBD2 agrees at 9 bases. V gave up 4 bases and J gave up 2 bases; unmatched junction bases: 6. Germline lookup yields CDR1 SGHTA and CDR2 FQGNSA. The CDR3 extends over 15 amino acids. CDR3 nucleotide sequence: TGTGCCAGCAGCTCAGGAGCGGGGGGCGCCTACGAGCAGTACGTC. Translating gives CASSSGAGGAYEQYV.